This TCR beta chain appears in the sequencing data of a study of blood T cell repertoires in COVID-19. Study-wide background: Some COVID-19 samples were acute and others convalescent; all came from the United States, Italy and Spain. The cDNA or gDNA used as material had been derived from T cells, B-cell-depleted T cells, or PBMCs.

Under the authors' procedure: Using reference gene primer amplification, nucleated cell counts were estimated. Measured with immunoSEQ multiplex PCR; TCRdb has only the in-frame clones, and not every one. Clone size and V and J calls were adopted from that table, with D and trimming inferred from the DNA. The sample holds some 70,000 clones, approximately 89% seen once. V was clipped by 5 bases and J by 1 base, with 15 bases between them. CDR1 and CDR2 from the germline V gene are MGHRA and YSYEKL. This CDR3 comprises 16 residues. V and J are TRBV4-1 and TRBJ1-5; D perhaps matches TRBD1 (5 bases). The receptor was isolated from a woman in her 70s with acute or convalescent COVID-19. The specimen sequenced was peripheral blood. This CDR3 is CASSIGFGGSNQPQHF. The DNA of the CDR3 is TGCGCCAGCAGCATCGGGTTCGGGGGAAGCAATCAGCCCCAGCATTTT.